These 24 T cell receptor beta chains were all obtained from the same sample, sequenced in a study of CD8+CD57+ T cells in acquired aplastic anemia. Patients chosen for sequencing had shown CD8+CD57+ cell expansion by flow cytometry. Profiles of TCR beta VDJ and CDR3 were generated from a genomic DNA template. Via MiXCR, TCRdb re-called the reads, giving one row per CDR3 protein. The sample yields about 260,000 distinct CDR3 sequences, 82% seen once. Sequencing was carried out using sorted CD4+, CD8+, or CD8+CD57+ T cells (not recorded which) from PBMCs. These receptors were collected from a human donor with aplastic anemia.

The rearrangement joins TRBV12-3 or TRBV12-4 to TRBJ2-3; 8 bases fit TRBD2. The CDR3 runs 13 residues. The junction had 13 bases not matched to a gene; V was cut back by 5 bases and J by 15 bases. In DNA, the CDR3 is TGTGCCAGCAGTGCGGGGGGCTATGGCTACACCTATTTT. Residues: CASSAGGYGYTYF.

This clonotype was seen repeatedly, ten times or more. The genes are TRBV28 and TRBJ1-5; no clear D. This CDR3 has 19 residues. CDR1 and CDR2 (germline): MDHEN, SYDVKM. Trimming shortened V by 5 bases and J by 0 bases, and 23 bases separated the two germline ends. As DNA, the CDR3 is TGTGCCAGCAGTCCGCACACGTCGAAGGAGCTAAATAGCAATCAGCCCCAGCATTTT. This translates into CASSPHTSKELNSNQPQHF. The full variable domain, in which reference TRBV28 and TRBJ1-5 provide the parts outside the CDR3, is DVKVTQSSRYLVKRTGEKVFLECVQDMDHENMFWYRQDPGLGLRLIYFSYDVKMKEKGDIPEGYSVSREKKERFSLILESASTNQTSMYLCASSPHTSKELNSNQPQHFGDGTRLSIL.

Turning to this clonotype: At one end, the junction sequence differs from germline, possibly due to a read error. This chain joins TRBV7-8 and TRBJ1-6, with D maybe TRBD1 (5 bases). Germline V gene sequence: CDR1 SGHVS, CDR2 FQNEAQ. The CDR3 is 13 amino acids. The CDR3 region is CASSWGGDPPPHF. The CDR3 DNA reads TGTGCCAGCAGTTGGGGGGGAGATCCCCCCCCCCACTTT.

About this clonotype: One end of the junction fails to match germline, which may point to a read error. The rearrangement joins TRBV2 to TRBJ2-5; D might be TRBD1 (5 bases). The CDR3 has 14 residues. CDR1 is SNHLY, CDR2 FYNNEI, per germline. In nucleotides, the CDR3 is TGTGCCACCAGCAGGGCTCGCCAGAACACGGCACAGTACTTT. This codes for CATSRARQNTAQYF.

The genes are TRBV7-9 and TRBJ2-7; 7 bases fit TRBD1. Germline CDR1 is SEHNR and CDR2 is FQNEAQ (reference sequence). V dropped 3 bases and J dropped 1; count of bases not matched to a gene: 15. This CDR3 contains 18 residues. The CDR3 spells CASSFVPDGTVVSYEQYV. CDR3 in DNA: TGTGCCAGCAGCTTTGTCCCAGACGGGACAGTCGTTTCCTACGAGCAGTACGTC.

With regard to this clonotype: Its ends do not fully match the called genes, so a read error is possible. J is TRBJ2-4 and V is TRBV5-1, with D perhaps TRBD1 (6 bases). The CDR3 has 12 amino acids. Germline V gene sequence: CDR1 SGHRS, CDR2 YFSETQ. CDR3 sequence reads: CASRGSGDIKYF. The CDR3 coding sequence is TGTGCCAGCAGAGGATCCGGGGACATTAAGTACTTC.

The chain is built from TRBV2 and TRBJ2-3; no definite D call. The J call is doubtful: the DNA matches TRBJ1-1 better. The CDR3 covers 14 residues. Germline V gene data show CDR1 as SNHLY and CDR2 as FYNNEI. As DNA, the CDR3 is TGTGCCAGCAGTAAGACCGGAGGTCCCGCTGGAGCTTTCTTT. Encoded protein: CASSKTGGPAGAFF.

The table lists this clonotype with a count of one. DNA of the CDR3: TGTGCCAGCAGCGGATTAGCGGGTAGCTACGGGGCCAACGTCCTGACTTTC. Amino acid sequence: CASSGLAGSYGANVLTF. The chain joins TRBV9 to TRBJ2-6; 7 bases are a match to TRBD2. Germline V lookup: CDR1 SGDLS, CDR2 YYNGEE. V was clipped by 3 bases and J by 4 bases; unmatched bases: 10. This CDR3 contains 17 residues.

Note on this clonotype: A read error may account for a junction end that differs from germline. This rearrangement joins TRBV7-3 to TRBJ2-6; 7 nucleotides align to TRBD1. CDR1 is SGHTA, CDR2 FQGTGA, per germline. This CDR3 contains 17 residues. For the CDR3, the DNA is TGTGCCAGCAGCACAATACCTACAGGGGCAGGGGCGAACGTCCTGACTTTC. Translated: CASSTIPTGAGANVLTF. The whole variable domain, remainder taken from reference TRBV7-3 and TRBJ2-6, is GAGVSQTPSNKVTEKGKYVELRCDPISGHTALYWYRQSLGQGPEFLIYFQGTGAADDSGLPNDRFFAVRPEGSVSTLKIQRTERGDSAVYLCASSTIPTGAGANVLTFGAGSRLTVL.

This sequence joins TRBV9 and TRBJ2-3; D is unresolved. The CDR3 loop spans 16 amino acids. V dropped 4 bases and J dropped 3 bases, with 18 bases sitting between them. CDR1 and CDR2 (germline): SGDLS, YYNGEE. The CDR3 bases are TGTGCCAGCAGCCAAGACCCGAGGAAGGGTACAGATACGCAGTATTTT. Translated: CASSQDPRKGTDTQYF.

Notes on this clonotype: The missing conserved phenylalanine or tryptophan at the end of this CDR3 makes a read error likely. The limits of the CDR3 on the DNA are not certain, so only TCRdb's listed CDR3 is given. The J gene is TRBJ2-3, the V gene TRBV7-8. Germline CDR1 and CDR2: SGHVS and FQNEAQ. A total of 12 residues make up the CDR3, ends included. The CDR3 is CASSVASGTESQ.

The chain has TRBV5-8 and TRBJ1-5; D not resolved. Germline CDR1 and CDR2: SGHTS and YDEGEE. The CDR3 runs 14 residues. V gave up 5 bases and J gave up 2 bases, with 11 bases separating them. This CDR3 is CASSEASGNQPQHF. Here the CDR3 DNA reads TGTGCCAGCAGTGAGGCGAGTGGCAATCAGCCCCAGCATTTT.

This chain uses TRBV6-5 with TRBJ2-3; 12 nucleotides agree with TRBD2. CDR1 and CDR2 (germline): MNHEY, SVGAGI. This CDR3 has 16 amino acids. V dropped 10 bases and J dropped 7; count of bases not matched to a gene: 15. CDR3 sequence: CATSREASGGANTQYF. The CDR3 DNA follows: TGTGCCACCAGCAGAGAAGCTAGCGGGGGGGCGAATACGCAGTATTTT.

Notes on this clonotype: At one end the junction does not follow the germline gene, possibly because of a read error. V is TRBV29-1 and J is TRBJ1-2; D is perhaps TRBD1 (5 bases). The CDR3 runs 11 residues. Germline lookup yields CDR1 SQVTM and CDR2 ANQGSEA. CDR3: CSVPGQDGCAF. CDR3 coding DNA: TGCAGCGTCCCAGGACAAGATGGCTGCGCCTTC.

This clonotype came up once. The gene calls are TRBV11-3 and TRBJ1-1; D is possibly TRBD1 (6 bases). V dropped 5 bases and J dropped 2 bases, with 21 bases sitting between them. Germline lookup yields CDR1 SGHNT and CDR2 YENEEA. This CDR3 contains 17 residues. DNA of the CDR3: TGTGCCAGCAGCGGAGGTCTGACACAGGGAGGAAACACTGAAGCTTTCTTT. It encodes CASSGGLTQGGNTEAFF. Variable domain in full (rest from reference TRBV11-3 and TRBJ1-1): EAGVVQSPRYKIIEKKQPVAFWCNPISGHNTLYWYLQNLGQGPELLIRYENEEAVDDSQLPKDRFSAERLKGVDSTLKIQPAELGDSAVYLCASSGGLTQGGNTEAFFGQGTRLTVV.

This clonotype was detected only once. The V gene is TRBV2, the J gene TRBJ2-5, with 11 bases that match TRBD1. The CDR3 spans 12 residues. Germline trimming cut 8 bases from V and 5 bases from J; bases unmatched to any gene: 1. The V gene's germline CDR1 is SNHLY and CDR2 FYNNEI. The CDR3 reads CASGTGGETQYF. CDR3 coding DNA: TGTGCCAGCGGGACAGGGGGGGAGACCCAGTACTTC.

A remark on this clonotype: The conserved final phenylalanine or tryptophan is absent from the CDR3, which likely points to a read error. Because the CDR3's place on the DNA is in doubt, the DNA is left out and the CDR3 is given as listed by TCRdb. This rearrangement joins TRBV7-8 to TRBJ2-3; the table names TRBD2, a call not compared with the DNA. The CDR3 length equals 13 residues, ends included. The V gene's germline CDR1 is SGHVS and CDR2 FQNEAQ. This chain's CDR3 is CASRIASGAYNEQ.

The chain carries TRBV11-2 and TRBJ1-2, with unresolved D. V lost 5 bases to trimming and J lost 8 bases, with 12 bases between them. CDR1 and CDR2 from the germline V gene are SGHAT and FQNNGV. The CDR3 contains 12 residues. CDR3 DNA sequence: TGTGCCAGCAGCGCTAAGAGCCACGGCTACACCTTC. It specifies CASSAKSHGYTF.

On this clonotype itself: The conserved phenylalanine or tryptophan is not found at the CDR3 terminus, so this likely reflects a read error. The limits of the CDR3 on the DNA are not certain, so only TCRdb's listed CDR3 is given. The CDR3 protein is CASSLAGGTEQQY. This chain uses TRBV7-8 with TRBJ2-1; no DNA check was done on the table's D call, TRBD2. The CDR3 is 13 amino acids long, termini counted. The germline V gene has CDR1 SGHVS and CDR2 FQNEAQ.

A note on this clonotype: A read error is likely, as this CDR3 ends without the conserved phenylalanine or tryptophan. It is unclear where the CDR3 begins or ends on the DNA, so no DNA is shown, and the CDR3 is as TCRdb lists it. This chain uses TRBV2 with TRBJ2-6; the DNA was not used to check the table's D call, TRBD2. CDR1 is SNHLY and CDR2 is FYNNEI in the germline V gene. The CDR3 region is 16 residues in length, termini included. CDR3: CASSVAGSHEQYFGPC.

The gene calls are TRBV7-8 and TRBJ2-1; D is perhaps TRBD2 (6 bases). Germline V gene lookup returns CDR1 SGHVS and CDR2 FQNEAQ. The CDR3 length is 15 residues. V shed 6 bases and J shed 11 bases, with 23 bases lying between them. The CDR3 reads CASSLTSGLDTQQFF. CDR3 nucleotides: TGTGCCAGCAGTCTAACGAGCGGGCTCGATACTCAGCAGTTCTTC.

Concerning this clonotype itself: The junction differs from germline at one of its ends, possibly a read error. The chain has TRBV19 and TRBJ1-5; D might be TRBD1 (5 bases). Per germline, CDR1 LNHDA and CDR2 SQIVND (reference sequence). The CDR3 spans 15 residues. The CDR3 reads CASSIGTARNHPQHF. CDR3 DNA sequence: TGTGCCAGCAGTATAGGGACCGCCCGAAATCATCCCCAGCATTTT.

This clonotype was counted once. A junction boundary mismatches the germline segment, possibly from a read error. The rearrangement uses TRBV7-9 and TRBJ2-5; maybe TRBD2 (6 bases). CDR1 and CDR2 (germline): SEHNR, FQNEAQ (reference sequence). This CDR3 is 14 amino acids long. The DNA for the CDR3 is TGTGCCACCAGCAGGGACTGCAGCGGAGAGACCGAGGAGTTC. Its translation is CATSRDCSGETEEF.

This CDR3 is CASSLACRADTQYHF. CDR3 nucleotides: TGTGCCAGCAGCTTAGCGTGCCGGGCCGATACGCAGTATCATTTT. The chain combines TRBV7-8 with TRBJ1-5; D ambiguous. The germline gives CDR1 SGHVS, CDR2 FQNEAQ. V lost 0 bases, J lost 16 bases, and 22 bases lay in between. This CDR3 has 15 amino acids.